This entry is about one T cell receptor beta chain. Its antigen remains unidentified. As for time point: cycle 4 day 1 (C4D1), after less than 7 weeks of nivolumab. Autologous stem cell transplantation was followed by relapse in every patient, and brentuximab vedotin exposure varied. This CDR3 spans 14 amino acids. From germline, CDR1 is KGHSH and CDR2 LQKENI. The V end lost 10 bases, the J end lost 2 bases, and 15 bases lay between the germline ends. This sample was taken from a study of PD-1 blockade in classical Hodgkin lymphoma. Study overall: Patients were given intravenous nivolumab, 3 mg/kg, every 2 weeks. Overall study findings and caveats: Before treatment, TCR diversity in newly diagnosed patients was reportedly lower than in healthy donors. Nivolumab starters within 1 year of ASCT were excluded. In CD4+ cells, TCR diversity went up significantly by C4D1, but in CD8+ cells it did not.

Generated by immunoSEQ multiplex PCR, the TCRdb table keeps only in-frame clones and is missing some. Seen here are around 40,000 clones, 77% observed once, and the top ten hold over 7.5%. The TCR sequence derives from a human donor with classical Hodgkin lymphoma. V and J are TRBV18 and TRBJ2-4; a possible D gene is TRBD1 (5 bases). This sample comprised peripheral blood mononuclear cells (PBMCs), obtained before the fourth cycle of nivolumab. This CDR3 reads CAIEAGLTKNIQYF. As DNA, the CDR3 is TGTGCCATCGAGGCAGGGTTAACCAAAAACATTCAGTACTTC.